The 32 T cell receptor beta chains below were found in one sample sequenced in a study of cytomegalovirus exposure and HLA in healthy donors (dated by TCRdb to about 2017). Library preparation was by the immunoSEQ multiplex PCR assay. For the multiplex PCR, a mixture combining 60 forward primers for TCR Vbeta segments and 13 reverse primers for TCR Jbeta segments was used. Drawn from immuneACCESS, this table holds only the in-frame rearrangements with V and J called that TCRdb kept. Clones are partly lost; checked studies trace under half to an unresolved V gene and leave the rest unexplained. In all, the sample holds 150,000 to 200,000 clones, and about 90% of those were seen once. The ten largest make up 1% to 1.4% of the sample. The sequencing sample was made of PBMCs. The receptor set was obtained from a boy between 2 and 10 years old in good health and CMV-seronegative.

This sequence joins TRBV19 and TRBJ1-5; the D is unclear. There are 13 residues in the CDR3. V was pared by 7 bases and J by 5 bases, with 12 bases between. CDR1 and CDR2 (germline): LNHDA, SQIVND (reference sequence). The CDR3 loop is CASKVGRDQPQHF. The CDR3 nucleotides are TGTGCCAGTAAGGTAGGGCGGGATCAGCCCCAGCATTTT.

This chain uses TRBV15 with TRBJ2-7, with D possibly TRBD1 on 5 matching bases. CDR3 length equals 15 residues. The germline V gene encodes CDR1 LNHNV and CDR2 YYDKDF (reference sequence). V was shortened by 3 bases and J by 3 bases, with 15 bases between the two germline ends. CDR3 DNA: TGTGCCACCAGCAGGAGGAAGCAGGGATACTACGAGCAGTACTTC. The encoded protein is CATSRRKQGYYEQYF.

The CDR3 reads CASSEHRYEQYF. CDR3 DNA sequence: TGTGCCAGCAGTGAACACAGGTACGAGCAGTACTTC. The rearrangement uses TRBV2 and TRBJ2-7; D may be TRBD1 (5 bases). Trimming removed 2 bases at V and 4 bases at J, with 6 bases between. The germline gives CDR1 SNHLY, CDR2 FYNNEI. This CDR3 has 12 amino acids.

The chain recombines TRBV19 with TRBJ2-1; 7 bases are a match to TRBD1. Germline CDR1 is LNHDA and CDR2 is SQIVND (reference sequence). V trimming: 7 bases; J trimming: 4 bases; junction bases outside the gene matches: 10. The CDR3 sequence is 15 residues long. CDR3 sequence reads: CASTPRAGGYNEQFF. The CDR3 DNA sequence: TGTGCCAGTACCCCCCGGGCAGGGGGATACAATGAGCAGTTCTTC.

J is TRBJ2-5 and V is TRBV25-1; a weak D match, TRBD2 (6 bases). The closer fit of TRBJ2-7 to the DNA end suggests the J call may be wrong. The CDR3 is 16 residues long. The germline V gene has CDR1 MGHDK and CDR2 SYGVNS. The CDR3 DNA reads TGTGCCAGCAGTGTCAACGCTGGAGGGAACTCCTACGAGCAGTACTTC. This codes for CASSVNAGGNSYEQYF.

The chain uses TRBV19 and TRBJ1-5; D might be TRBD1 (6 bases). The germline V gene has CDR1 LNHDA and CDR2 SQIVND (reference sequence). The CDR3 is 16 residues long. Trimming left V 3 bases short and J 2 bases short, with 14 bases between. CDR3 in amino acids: CASSMSGASGNQPQHF. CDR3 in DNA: TGTGCCAGTAGTATGTCAGGGGCGAGCGGCAATCAGCCCCAGCATTTT.

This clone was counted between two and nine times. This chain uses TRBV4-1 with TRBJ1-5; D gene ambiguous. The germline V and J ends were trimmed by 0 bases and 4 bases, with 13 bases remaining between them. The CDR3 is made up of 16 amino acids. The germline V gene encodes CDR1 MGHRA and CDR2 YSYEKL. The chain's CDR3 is CASSQDPGRWNQPQHF. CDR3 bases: TGCGCCAGCAGCCAAGATCCGGGGAGGTGGAATCAGCCCCAGCATTTT.

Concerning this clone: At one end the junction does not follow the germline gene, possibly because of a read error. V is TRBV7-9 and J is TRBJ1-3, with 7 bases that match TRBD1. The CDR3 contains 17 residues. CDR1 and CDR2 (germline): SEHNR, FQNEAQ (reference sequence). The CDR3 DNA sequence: TGTTCCAGCAGCTCCCGTCGGACAGGTTTCTCTGGAAACACCATATATTTT. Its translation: CSSSSRRTGFSGNTIYF.

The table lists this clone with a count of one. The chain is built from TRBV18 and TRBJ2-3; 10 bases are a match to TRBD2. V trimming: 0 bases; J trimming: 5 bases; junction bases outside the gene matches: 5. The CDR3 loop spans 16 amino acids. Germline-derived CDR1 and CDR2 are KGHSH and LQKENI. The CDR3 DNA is TGTGCCAGCTCACCACCGGAGAGACTAGCGGGAGATACGCAGTATTTT. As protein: CASSPPERLAGDTQYF.

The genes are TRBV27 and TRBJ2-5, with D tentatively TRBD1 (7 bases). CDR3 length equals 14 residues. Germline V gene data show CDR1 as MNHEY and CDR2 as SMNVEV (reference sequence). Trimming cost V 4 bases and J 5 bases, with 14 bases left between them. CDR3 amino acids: CASSSETGRETQYF. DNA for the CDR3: TGTGCCAGCAGTTCCGAGACAGGGAGGGAGACCCAGTACTTC.

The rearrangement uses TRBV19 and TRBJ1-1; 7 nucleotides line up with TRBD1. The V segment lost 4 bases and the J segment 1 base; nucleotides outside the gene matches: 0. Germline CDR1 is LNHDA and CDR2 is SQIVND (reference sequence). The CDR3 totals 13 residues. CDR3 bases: TGTGCCAGTAGTAGGACAGGGAACACTGAAGCTTTCTTT. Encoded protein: CASSRTGNTEAFF.

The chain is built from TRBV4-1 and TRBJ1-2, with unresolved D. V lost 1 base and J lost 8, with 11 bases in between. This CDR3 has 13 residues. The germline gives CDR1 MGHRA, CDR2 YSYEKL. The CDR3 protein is CASSQVLTDGYTF. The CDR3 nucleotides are TGCGCCAGCAGCCAAGTGCTAACAGACGGCTACACCTTC.

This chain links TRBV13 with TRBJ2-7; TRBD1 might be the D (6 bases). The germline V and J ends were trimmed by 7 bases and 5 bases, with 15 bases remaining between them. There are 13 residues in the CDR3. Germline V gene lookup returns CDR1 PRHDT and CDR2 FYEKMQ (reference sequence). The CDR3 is CASTHRGIDEQYF. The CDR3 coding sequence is TGTGCCAGCACCCATAGGGGGATCGACGAGCAGTACTTC.

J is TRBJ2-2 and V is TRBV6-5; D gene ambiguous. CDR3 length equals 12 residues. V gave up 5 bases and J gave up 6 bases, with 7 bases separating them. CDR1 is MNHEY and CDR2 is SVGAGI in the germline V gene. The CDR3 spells CASSREPGELFF. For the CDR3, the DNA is TGTGCCAGCAGTCGCGAGCCCGGGGAGCTGTTTTTT.

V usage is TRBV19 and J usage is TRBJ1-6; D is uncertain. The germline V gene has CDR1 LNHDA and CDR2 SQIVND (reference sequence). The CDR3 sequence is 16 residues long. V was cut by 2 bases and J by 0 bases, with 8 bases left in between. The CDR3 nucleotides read TGTGCCAGTAGTATAACTGGGAGCTCCTATAATTCACCCCTCCACTTT. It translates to CASSITGSSYNSPLHF.

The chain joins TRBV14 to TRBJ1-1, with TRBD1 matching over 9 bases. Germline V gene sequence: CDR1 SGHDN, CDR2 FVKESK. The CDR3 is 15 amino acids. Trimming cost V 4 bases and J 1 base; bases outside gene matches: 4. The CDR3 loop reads CASSLRTGANTEAFF. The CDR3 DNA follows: TGTGCCAGCAGCCTACGGACAGGGGCGAACACTGAAGCTTTCTTT.

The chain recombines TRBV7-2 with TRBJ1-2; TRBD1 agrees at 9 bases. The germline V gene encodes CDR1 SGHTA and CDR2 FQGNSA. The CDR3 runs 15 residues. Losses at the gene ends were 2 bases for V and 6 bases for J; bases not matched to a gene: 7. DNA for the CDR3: TGTGCCAGCAGCTTACAGGGACAGGGAGGTCATGGCTACACCTTC. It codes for CASSLQGQGGHGYTF. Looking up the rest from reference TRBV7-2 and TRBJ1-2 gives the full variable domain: GAGVSQSPSNKVTEKGKDVELRCDPISGHTALYWYRQSLGQGLEFLIYFQGNSAPDKSGLPSDRFSAERTGGSVSTLTIQRTQQEDSAVYLCASSLQGQGGHGYTFGSGTRLTVV.

CDR3: CASPLAEGEEETQYF. The CDR3, as DNA: TGTGCCAGCCCTCTAGCGGAGGGGGAGGAAGAGACCCAGTACTTC. The V gene is TRBV2, the J gene TRBJ2-5; the D gene is possibly TRBD2 (7 bases). This CDR3 is built from 15 residues. Between the trimmed V and J ends, which lost 8 bases and 3 bases, there was a span of 19 bases. Germline lookup yields CDR1 SNHLY and CDR2 FYNNEI.

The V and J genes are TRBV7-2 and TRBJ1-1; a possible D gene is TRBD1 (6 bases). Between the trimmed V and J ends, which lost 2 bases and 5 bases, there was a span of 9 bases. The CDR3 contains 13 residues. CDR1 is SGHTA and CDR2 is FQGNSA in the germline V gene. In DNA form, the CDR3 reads TGTGCCAGCAGCTTAACAGGGCAGACTGAAGCTTTCTTT. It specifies CASSLTGQTEAFF.

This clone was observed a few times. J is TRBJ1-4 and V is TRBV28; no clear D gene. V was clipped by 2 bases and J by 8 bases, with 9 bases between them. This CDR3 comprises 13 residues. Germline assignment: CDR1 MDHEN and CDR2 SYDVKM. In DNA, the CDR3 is TGTGCCAGCAGTTTAGGTAACAAGGAAAAACTGTTTTTT. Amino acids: CASSLGNKEKLFF.

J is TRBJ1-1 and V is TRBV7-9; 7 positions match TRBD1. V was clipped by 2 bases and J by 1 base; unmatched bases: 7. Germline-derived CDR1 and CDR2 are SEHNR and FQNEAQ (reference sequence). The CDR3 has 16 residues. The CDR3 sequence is CASSLPARGPNTEAFF. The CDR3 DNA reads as TGTGCCAGCAGCTTACCCGCGAGGGGGCCGAACACTGAAGCTTTCTTT.

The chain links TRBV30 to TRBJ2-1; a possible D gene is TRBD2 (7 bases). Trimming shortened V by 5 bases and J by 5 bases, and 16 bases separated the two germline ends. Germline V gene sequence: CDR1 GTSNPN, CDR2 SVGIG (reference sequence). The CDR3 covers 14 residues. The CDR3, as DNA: TGTGCCTGGGCACCGGGGGGCCTCGACAATGAGCAGTTCTTC. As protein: CAWAPGGLDNEQFF.

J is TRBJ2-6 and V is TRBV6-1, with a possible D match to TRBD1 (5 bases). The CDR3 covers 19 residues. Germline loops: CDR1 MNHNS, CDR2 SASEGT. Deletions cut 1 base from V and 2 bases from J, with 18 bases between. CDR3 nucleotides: TGTGCCAGCAGTGAAGAATTCCACAGGCAGCGTCCTGGGGCCAACGTCCTGACTTTC. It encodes CASSEEFHRQRPGANVLTF.

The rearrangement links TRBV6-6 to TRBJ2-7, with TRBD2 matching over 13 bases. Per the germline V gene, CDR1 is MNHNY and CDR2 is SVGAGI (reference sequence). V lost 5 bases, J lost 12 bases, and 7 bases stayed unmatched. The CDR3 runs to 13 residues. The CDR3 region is CASSDGLAGDPYF. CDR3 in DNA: TGTGCCAGCAGTGACGGACTAGCGGGAGATCCGTACTTC.

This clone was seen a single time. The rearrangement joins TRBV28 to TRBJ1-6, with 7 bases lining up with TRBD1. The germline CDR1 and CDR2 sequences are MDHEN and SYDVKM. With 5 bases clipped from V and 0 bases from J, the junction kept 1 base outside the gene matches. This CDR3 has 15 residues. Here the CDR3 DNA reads TGTGCCAGCAGTGGGGACAGCTCCTATAATTCACCCCTCCACTTT. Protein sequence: CASSGDSSYNSPLHF.

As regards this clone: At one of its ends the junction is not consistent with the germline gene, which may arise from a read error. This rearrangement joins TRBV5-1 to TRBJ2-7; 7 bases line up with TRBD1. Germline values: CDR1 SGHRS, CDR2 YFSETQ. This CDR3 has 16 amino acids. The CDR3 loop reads CASSLISTGDAYGQYF. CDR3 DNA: TGCGCCAGCAGCTTGATTAGTACAGGGGATGCATACGGGCAGTACTTC.

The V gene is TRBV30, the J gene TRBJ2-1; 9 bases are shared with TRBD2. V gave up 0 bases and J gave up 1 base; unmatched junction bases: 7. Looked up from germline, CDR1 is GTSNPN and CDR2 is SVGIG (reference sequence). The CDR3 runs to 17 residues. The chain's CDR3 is CAWSVVRTSVSYNEQFF. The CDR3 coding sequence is TGTGCCTGGAGTGTAGTACGGACTAGCGTTTCCTACAATGAGCAGTTCTTC.

CDR3 region: CASMPGGRRNTEAFF. In DNA form, the CDR3 reads TGTGCCAGCATGCCAGGGGGCAGGAGAAACACTGAAGCTTTCTTT. The chain is built from TRBV5-4 and TRBJ1-1, with 8 bases matching TRBD1. The germline V gene encodes CDR1 SGHNT and CDR2 YYREEE (reference sequence). The V and J ends lost 6 bases and 2 bases, in that order; junction bases with no gene match: 9. The CDR3 sequence is 15 residues long.

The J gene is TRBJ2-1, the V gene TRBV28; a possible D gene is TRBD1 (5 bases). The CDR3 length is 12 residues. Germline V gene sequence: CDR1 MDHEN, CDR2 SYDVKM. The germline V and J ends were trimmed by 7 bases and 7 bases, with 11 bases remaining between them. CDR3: CASTSQGNEQFF. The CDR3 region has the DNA TGTGCCAGCACAAGTCAGGGAAATGAGCAGTTCTTC.

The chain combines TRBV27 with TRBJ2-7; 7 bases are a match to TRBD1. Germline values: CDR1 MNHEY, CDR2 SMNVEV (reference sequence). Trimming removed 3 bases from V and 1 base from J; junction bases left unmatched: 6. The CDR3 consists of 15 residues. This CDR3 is CASSFTGTESYEQYF. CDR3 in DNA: TGTGCCAGCAGTTTTACGGGGACAGAATCCTACGAGCAGTACTTC.

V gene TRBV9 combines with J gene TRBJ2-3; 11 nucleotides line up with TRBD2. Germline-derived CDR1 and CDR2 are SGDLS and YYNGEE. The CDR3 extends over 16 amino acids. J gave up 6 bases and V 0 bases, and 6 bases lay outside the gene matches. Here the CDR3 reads CASSVGSGRGMDTQYF. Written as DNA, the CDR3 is TGTGCCAGCAGCGTAGGTAGCGGGAGGGGAATGGATACGCAGTATTTT.

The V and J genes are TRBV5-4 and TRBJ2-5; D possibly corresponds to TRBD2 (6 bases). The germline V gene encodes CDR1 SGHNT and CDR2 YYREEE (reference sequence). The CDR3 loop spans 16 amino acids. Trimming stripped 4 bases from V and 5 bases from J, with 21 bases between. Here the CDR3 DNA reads TGTGCCAGCAGCCCTTGGAACGGGAGATCTGGGGAGACCCAGTACTTC. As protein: CASSPWNGRSGETQYF.